This T cell receptor beta chain stems from a study of blood T cell repertoires in COVID-19 (dated by TCRdb to about 2020). Background for the entire study: The collaborator samples originated in the United States, Italy and Spain and spanned the acute and convalescent phases of COVID-19. The samples were drawn from two sources: the first 160 participants of the ongoing ImmuneRACE study, and over 1,000 subjects contributed by 6 global collaborators. The prospective study material was composed of cDNA or gDNA derived from T cells, B-cell-depleted T cells, or PBMCs. Where available, HLA class I and class II types were obtained from metadata supplied by the sample provider rather than from assay-based typing. Nearly every sample came with metadata listing a de-identified subject ID, COVID-19 status, age in years and sex. The repertoires were made available in a free public database intended to serve as a resource for research on the immune response to SARS-CoV-2. The dataset comprised deeply sampled blood TCRbeta repertoires from subjects exposed to, actively infected with, or recovered from COVID-19. On the study overall, not on this receptor specifically: The amount of clinical and demographic metadata varied by source and participant and was provided uncurated.

TCRbeta CDR3 regions were amplified from genomic DNA by means of the immunoSEQ Assay, a bias-controlled multiplex PCR. The original methods were these. Within the assay, amplification of reference gene primers was used to estimate how many nucleated cells each sample contained. Sequence reads were collapsed and filtered to measure the absolute abundance of every unique TCRbeta CDR3 rearrangement. For each sample, productive Simpson clonality was calculated as the square root of Simpson's diversity index over productive rearrangements. TCRdb retrieved this table from immuneACCESS and kept in-frame rearrangements only. Not all clones are present; in checked studies, unresolved V genes account for under half, and no reason is known for the remainder. D and trimming come from the DNA, and the V and J calls and clone size come from that table. The sample table records more than 300,000 clones; roughly 86% of these occur just once. The top ten clonotypes cover about a tenth of the sample.

Reading the germline V gene gives CDR1 SGHVS and CDR2 FQNEAQ. V gives up 5 bases and J gives up 0 bases, and the segment between their germline ends measures 13 bases. The CDR3 sequence holds 15 residues, the cysteine and phenylalanine included. Of all the DNA, just the CDR3 is kept, 45 bases in frame from base 1. In the prospective study, participants were about 18 to 89 years old, resided in about two dozen geographic areas of the United States, and were enrolled through a virtual design. Cohort assignment in the prospective study relied on participant-reported clinical history from a screening survey and a study questionnaire. Recovered participants in ImmuneRACE Cohort 3 were defined as having two consecutive negative NP/OP PCR tests, clearance from a healthcare professional, or resolution of symptoms. In the prospective study, mobile phlebotomists collected whole blood, serum and a nasopharyngeal or oropharyngeal swab from each participant. Prospective study participants could optionally give additional blood draws and questionnaires over an approximately 2-month period. Before DNA extraction, blood samples from the prospective study were shipped at room temperature or frozen.

A note on this clone: There is no known antigen for this receptor. Base qualities are not provided; no much larger clone lies one nucleotide away.

Sequenced: PBMCs or T cells enriched from blood (not recorded which). Recombination linked TRBV7-8 to TRBJ1-1; the D gene is perhaps TRBD1, from 6 matching bases. This receptor was obtained from a woman aged 25 to 39 who had recovered from COVID-19. The CDR3 protein is CASSPWTDLNTEAFF. The bases read TGTGCCAGCAGCCCCTGGACAGACCTGAACACTGAAGCTTTCTTT.